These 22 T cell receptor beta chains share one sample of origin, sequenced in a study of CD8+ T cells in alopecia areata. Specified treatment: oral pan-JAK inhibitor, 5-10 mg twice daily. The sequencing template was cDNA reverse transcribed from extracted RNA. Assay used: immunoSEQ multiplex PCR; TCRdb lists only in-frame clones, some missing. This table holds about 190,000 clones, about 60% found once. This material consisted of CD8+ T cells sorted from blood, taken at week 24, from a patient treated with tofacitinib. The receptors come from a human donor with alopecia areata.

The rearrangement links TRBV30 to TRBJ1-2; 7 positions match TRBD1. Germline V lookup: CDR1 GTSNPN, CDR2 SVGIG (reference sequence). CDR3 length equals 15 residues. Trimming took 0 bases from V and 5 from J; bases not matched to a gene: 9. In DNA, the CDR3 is TGTGCCTGGAGTGTAGCAGGGGGGATGGTTTATGGCTACACCTTC. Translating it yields CAWSVAGGMVYGYTF. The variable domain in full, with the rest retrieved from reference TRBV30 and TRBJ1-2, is SQTIHQWPATLVQPVGSPLSLECTVEGTSNPNLYWYRQAAGRGLQLLFYSVGIGQISSEVPQNLSASRPQDRQFILSSKKLLLSDSGFYLCAWSVAGGMVYGYTFGSGTRLTVV.

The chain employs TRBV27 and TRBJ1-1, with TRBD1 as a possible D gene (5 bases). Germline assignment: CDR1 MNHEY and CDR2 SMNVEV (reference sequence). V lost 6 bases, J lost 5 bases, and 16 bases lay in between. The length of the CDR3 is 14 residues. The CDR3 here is CASRVGRQFTEAFF. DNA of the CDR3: TGTGCCAGCAGAGTGGGGCGGCAGTTTACTGAAGCTTTCTTT.

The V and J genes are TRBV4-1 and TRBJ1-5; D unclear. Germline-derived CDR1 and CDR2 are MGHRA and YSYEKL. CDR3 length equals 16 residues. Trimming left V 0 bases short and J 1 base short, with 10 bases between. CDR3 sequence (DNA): TGCGCCAGCAGCCAAGATCTGTTGGGCAGCAATCAGCCCCAGCATTTT. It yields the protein CASSQDLLGSNQPQHF.

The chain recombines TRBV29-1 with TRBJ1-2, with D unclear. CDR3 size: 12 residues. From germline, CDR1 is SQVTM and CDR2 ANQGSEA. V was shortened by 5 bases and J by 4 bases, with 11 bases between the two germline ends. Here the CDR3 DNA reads TGCAGCGTTATCGGGGATATCTATGGCTACACCTTC. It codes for CSVIGDIYGYTF.

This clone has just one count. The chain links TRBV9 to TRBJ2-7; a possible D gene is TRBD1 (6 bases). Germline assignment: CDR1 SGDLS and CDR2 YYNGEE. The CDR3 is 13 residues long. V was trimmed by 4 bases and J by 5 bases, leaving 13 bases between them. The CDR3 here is CASSSTQGNEQYF. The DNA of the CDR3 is TGTGCCAGCAGCTCGACACAGGGTAACGAGCAGTACTTC.

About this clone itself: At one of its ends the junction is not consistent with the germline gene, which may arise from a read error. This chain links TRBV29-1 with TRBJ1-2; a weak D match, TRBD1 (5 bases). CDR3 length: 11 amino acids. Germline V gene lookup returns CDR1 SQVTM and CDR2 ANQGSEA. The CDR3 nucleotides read TGCAGCGTTGAAGATCTTAAGGGGAGGGACTTC. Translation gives CSVEDLKGRDF.

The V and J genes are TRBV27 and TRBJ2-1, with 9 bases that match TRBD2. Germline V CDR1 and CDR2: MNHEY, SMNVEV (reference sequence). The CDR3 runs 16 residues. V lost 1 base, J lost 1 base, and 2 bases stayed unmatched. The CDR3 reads CASSLLLAGSYNEQFF. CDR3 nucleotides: TGTGCCAGCAGTTTATTGCTAGCGGGGTCCTACAATGAGCAGTTCTTC.

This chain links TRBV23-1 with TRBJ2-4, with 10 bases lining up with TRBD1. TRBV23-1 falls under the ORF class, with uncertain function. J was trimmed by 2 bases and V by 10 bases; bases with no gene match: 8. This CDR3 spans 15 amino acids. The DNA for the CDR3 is TGCGCCACCTACTTGGGACAGGGGTCCAAAAACATTCAGTACTTC. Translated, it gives CATYLGQGSKNIQYF.

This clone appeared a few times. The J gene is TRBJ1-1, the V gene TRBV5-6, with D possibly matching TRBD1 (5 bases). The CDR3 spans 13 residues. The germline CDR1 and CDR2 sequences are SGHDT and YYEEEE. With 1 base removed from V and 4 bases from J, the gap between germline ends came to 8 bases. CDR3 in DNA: TGTGCCAGCAGCTTGCCGCAGGGCACTGAAGCTTTCTTT. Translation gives CASSLPQGTEAFF. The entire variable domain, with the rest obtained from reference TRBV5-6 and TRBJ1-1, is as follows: DAGVTQSPTHLIKTRGQQVTLRCSPKSGHDTVSWYQQALGQGPQFIFQYYEEEERQRGNFPDRFSGHQFPNYSSELNVNALLLGDSALYLCASSLPQGTEAFFGQGTRLTVV.

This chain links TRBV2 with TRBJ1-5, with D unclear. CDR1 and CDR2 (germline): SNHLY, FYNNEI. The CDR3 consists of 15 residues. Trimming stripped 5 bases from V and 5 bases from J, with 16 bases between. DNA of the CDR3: TGTGCCAGCAGTCAACGCCAATTAAGACATCAGCCCCAGCATTTT. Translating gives CASSQRQLRHQPQHF.

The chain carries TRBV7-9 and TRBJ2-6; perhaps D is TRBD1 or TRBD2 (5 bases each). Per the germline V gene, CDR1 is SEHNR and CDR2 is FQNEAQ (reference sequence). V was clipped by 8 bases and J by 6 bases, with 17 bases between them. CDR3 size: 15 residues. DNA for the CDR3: TGTGCCAGCCGAGGAGAGGGGAATACGGCCAACGTCCTGACTTTC. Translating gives CASRGEGNTANVLTF.

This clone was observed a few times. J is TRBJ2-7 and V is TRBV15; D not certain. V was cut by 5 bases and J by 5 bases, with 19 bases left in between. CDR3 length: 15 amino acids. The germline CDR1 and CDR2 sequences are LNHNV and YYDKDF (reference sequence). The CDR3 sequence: CATSYLGPPRDEQYF. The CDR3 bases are TGTGCCACCAGCTACCTTGGGCCCCCTCGGGACGAGCAGTACTTC.

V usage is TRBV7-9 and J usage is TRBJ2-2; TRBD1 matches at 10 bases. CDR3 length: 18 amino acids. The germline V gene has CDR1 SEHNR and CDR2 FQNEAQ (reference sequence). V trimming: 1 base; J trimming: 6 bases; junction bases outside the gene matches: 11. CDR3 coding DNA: TGTGCCAGCAGCTTAGGAAGGGGACAGGGGAGTCGTGCCGGGGAGCTGTTTTTT. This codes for CASSLGRGQGSRAGELFF.

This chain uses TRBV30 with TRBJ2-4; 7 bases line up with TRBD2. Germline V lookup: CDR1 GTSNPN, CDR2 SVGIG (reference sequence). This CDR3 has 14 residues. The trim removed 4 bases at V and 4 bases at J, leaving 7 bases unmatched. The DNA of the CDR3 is TGTGCCTGGATGAGGAAAGCGGGGAAAAACATTCAGTACTTC. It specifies CAWMRKAGKNIQYF.

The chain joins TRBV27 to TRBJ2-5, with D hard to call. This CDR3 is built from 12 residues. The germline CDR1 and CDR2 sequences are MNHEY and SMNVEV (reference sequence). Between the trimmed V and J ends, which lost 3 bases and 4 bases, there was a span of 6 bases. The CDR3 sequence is CASSLSGETQYF. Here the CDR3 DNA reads TGTGCCAGCAGTTTGTCAGGAGAGACCCAGTACTTC.

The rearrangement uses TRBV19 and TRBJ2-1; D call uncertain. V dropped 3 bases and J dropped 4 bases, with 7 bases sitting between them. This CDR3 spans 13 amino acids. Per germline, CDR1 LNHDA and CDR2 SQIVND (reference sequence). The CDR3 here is CASSIRSYNEQFF. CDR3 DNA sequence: TGTGCCAGTAGTATCAGGTCATACAATGAGCAGTTCTTC.

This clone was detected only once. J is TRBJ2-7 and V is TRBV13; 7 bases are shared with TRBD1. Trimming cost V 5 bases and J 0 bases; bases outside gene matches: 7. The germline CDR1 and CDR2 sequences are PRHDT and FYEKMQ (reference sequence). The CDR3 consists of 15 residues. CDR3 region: CASSLNRDSSYEQYF. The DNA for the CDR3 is TGTGCCAGCAGCCTCAACCGGGACAGCTCCTACGAGCAGTACTTC.

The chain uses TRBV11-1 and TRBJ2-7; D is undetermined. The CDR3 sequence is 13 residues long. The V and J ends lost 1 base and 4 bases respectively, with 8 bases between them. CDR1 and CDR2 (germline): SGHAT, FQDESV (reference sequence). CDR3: CASSLDRAYEQYF. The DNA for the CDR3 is TGTGCCAGCAGCTTAGATCGCGCTTACGAGCAGTACTTC.

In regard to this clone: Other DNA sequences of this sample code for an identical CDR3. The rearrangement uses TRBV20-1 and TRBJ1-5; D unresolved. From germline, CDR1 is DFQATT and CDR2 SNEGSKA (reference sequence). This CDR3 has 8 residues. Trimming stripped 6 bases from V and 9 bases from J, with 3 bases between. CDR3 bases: TGCAGTGCGGGGCCCCAGCATTTT. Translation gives CSAGPQHF.

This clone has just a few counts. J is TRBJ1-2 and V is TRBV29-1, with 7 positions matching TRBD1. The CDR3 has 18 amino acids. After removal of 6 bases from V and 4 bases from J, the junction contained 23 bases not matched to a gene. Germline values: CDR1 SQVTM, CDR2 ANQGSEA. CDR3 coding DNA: TGCAGCGTCCCACGGGGGTGGGACAGAACGGGGAGAGGCTATGGCTACACCTTC. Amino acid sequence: CSVPRGWDRTGRGYGYTF.

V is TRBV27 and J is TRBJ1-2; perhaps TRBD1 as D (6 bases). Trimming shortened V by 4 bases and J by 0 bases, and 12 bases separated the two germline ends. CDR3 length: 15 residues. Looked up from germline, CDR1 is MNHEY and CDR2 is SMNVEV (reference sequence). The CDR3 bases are TGTGCCAGCAGTTCCTGGGGGGGGCCTAACTATGGCTACACCTTC. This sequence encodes CASSSWGGPNYGYTF.

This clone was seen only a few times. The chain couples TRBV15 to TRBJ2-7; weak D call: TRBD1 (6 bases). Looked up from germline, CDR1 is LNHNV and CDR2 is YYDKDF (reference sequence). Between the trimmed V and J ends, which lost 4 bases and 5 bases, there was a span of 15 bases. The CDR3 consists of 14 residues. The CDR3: CATSKRQGSNEQYF. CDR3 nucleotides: TGTGCCACCAGCAAGAGGCAGGGGTCGAACGAGCAGTACTTC.